This T cell receptor beta chain derives from a study of T cell repertoires in aging, cancer and after chemotherapy. About the research overall: Glioblastoma patients receiving temozolomide-based therapy gave paired samples before and after chemotherapy. The study's findings and limits: Untreated cancer patients had significantly lower blood TCR diversity than age-matched healthy donors. In each cancer cohort, median generation probability increased across chemotherapy, suggesting thymic output rebounded. In healthy donors, age-related TCR diversity loss mainly reflected lost richness.

This clonotype was seen only a few times. Its specificity is not known. TCR beta rearrangements were amplified from peripheral blood genomic DNA. Trimming cost V 0 bases and J 1 base; bases outside gene matches: 7. This CDR3 contains 17 residues. Looked up from germline, CDR1 is KGHSH and CDR2 is LQKENI. Multiplex touch-down PCR with TRB-A/B primers amplified rearranged V-D-J TRB sequences. TCRdb re-analysed the multiplex PCR reads in MiXCR, keeping a single row per CDR3 protein. The sample has 1,000 or so distinct CDR3 sequences, about 32% seen once. This sequence originates from a human donor with a solid tumor. The chain uses TRBV18 and TRBJ2-7; 9 bases are shared with TRBD1. The specimen sequenced was blood. In DNA form, the CDR3 reads TGTGCCAGCTCACCACCTACGACAGGGGGAAGGTCCTACGAGCAGTACTTC. This gives the protein CASSPPTTGGRSYEQYF.